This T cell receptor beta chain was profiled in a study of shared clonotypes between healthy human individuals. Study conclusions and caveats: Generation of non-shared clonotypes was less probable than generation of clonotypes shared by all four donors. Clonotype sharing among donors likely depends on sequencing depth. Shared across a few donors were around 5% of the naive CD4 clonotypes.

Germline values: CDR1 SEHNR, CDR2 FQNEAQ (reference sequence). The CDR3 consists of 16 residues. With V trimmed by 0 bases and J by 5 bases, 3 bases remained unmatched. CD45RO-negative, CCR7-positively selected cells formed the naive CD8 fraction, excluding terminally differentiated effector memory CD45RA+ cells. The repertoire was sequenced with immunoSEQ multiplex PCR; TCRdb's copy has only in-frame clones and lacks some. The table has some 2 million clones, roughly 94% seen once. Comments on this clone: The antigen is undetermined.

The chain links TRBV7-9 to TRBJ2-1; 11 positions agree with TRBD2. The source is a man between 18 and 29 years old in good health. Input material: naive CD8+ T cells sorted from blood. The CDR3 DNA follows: TGTGCCAGCAGCTTAGCGACTAGCGGGGCTGACAATGAGCAGTTCTTC. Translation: CASSLATSGADNEQFF.